These 15 T cell receptor beta chains came from one sample sequenced in a study of T-cell memory formation after mild COVID-19. From the 5' RACE reads, TCRdb called clonotypes with MiXCR, one entry per CDR3 protein. The sample consists of roughly 240,000 distinct CDR3 sequences, under 20% of them appearing once. The sample was PBMCs or a T cell subset sorted from them (not recorded which). Receptors were obtained from a man aged 18 to 29 who had mild COVID-19 (a few samples of this study predate the infection). Cell type and time point are not known.

This chain connects TRBV4-2 to TRBJ2-2; 10 nucleotides match TRBD2. V lost 0 bases and J lost 7; bases outside the gene matches: 8. Germline assignment: CDR1 LGHNA and CDR2 YNFKEQ. CDR3 length equals 17 residues. Here the CDR3 DNA reads TGTGCCAGCAGCCAAGACGGCAGCGGGGGGGCCATCGGGGAGCTGTTTTTT. Its translation is CASSQDGSGGAIGELFF.

A few counts support this clonotype. V usage is TRBV4-3 and J usage is TRBJ2-1, with D possibly matching TRBD2 (5 bases). Trimming pared 2 bases from V and 5 bases from J, leaving 10 bases between. The CDR3 has 14 amino acids. CDR1 is LGHNA, CDR2 YSLEER, per germline. DNA for the CDR3: TGCGCCAGCAGCCAATCCGGGGTCGACAATGAGCAGTTCTTC. Its translation is CASSQSGVDNEQFF.

This clonotype was seen a few times. The CDR3 DNA reads as TGTGCCAGCACCGGTGGGGGGTCCTATGAGCAGTTCTTC. It is translated as CASTGGGSYEQFF. The gene calls are TRBV7-6 and TRBJ2-1, with D possibly being TRBD2 (6 bases). V lost 7 bases and J lost 8, with 15 bases in between. CDR3 length equals 13 residues. Germline V CDR1 and CDR2: SGHVS, FNYEAQ.

This clonotype was detected ten times or more. The gene calls are TRBV7-2 and TRBJ2-7; maybe TRBD2 (5 bases). The germline V gene has CDR1 SGHTA and CDR2 FQGNSA. With 2 bases removed from V and 2 bases from J, the gap between germline ends came to 16 bases. The CDR3 runs 16 residues. CDR3 residues: CASSLFIGMPTYEQYF. The CDR3 bases are TGTGCCAGCAGCTTATTCATCGGGATGCCAACCTACGAGCAGTACTTC.

As DNA, the CDR3 is TGCGCCAGCAGCCAAGATCGGCCAGGGGGTCTGAGGCTGTTTTTT. Amino acids: CASSQDRPGGLRLFF. V gene TRBV4-3 combines with J gene TRBJ1-4, with TRBD1 matching over 7 bases. This CDR3 is built from 15 residues. The J segment lost 14 bases and the V segment lost 0 bases, leaving 12 bases of the junction unmatched. Germline V CDR1 and CDR2: LGHNA, YSLEER.

This clonotype turned up a few times. The chain links TRBV7-2 to TRBJ1-1, with D maybe TRBD1 (6 bases). The CDR3 is made up of 17 amino acids. Trimming took 3 bases from V and 4 from J, leaving 21 bases between them. Looked up from germline, CDR1 is SGHTA and CDR2 is FQGNSA. This CDR3 is CASSFGPYRVRITEAFF. The CDR3 DNA is TGTGCCAGCAGCTTTGGGCCCTACAGGGTGCGGATCACTGAAGCTTTCTTT.

The chain couples TRBV9 to TRBJ2-5; D is undetermined. The germline gives CDR1 SGDLS, CDR2 YYNGEE. CDR3 size: 14 residues. Trimming shortened V by 4 bases and J by 2 bases, and 12 bases separated the two germline ends. The CDR3 sequence is CASSTPDWQETQYF. The CDR3 bases are TGTGCCAGCAGCACCCCTGACTGGCAAGAGACCCAGTACTTC.

This clonotype was seen only a few times. This chain connects TRBV14 to TRBJ2-3; D is ambiguous. V shed 1 base and J shed 0 bases, with 14 bases lying between them. The CDR3 totals 17 residues. Germline CDR1 reads SGHDN; CDR2 reads FVKESK. CDR3: CASSQGKTLPSTDTQYF. The DNA of the CDR3 is TGTGCCAGCAGCCAAGGAAAGACGCTGCCTAGCACAGATACGCAGTATTTT.

This clonotype appeared a few times. The J gene is TRBJ1-1, the V gene TRBV20-1, with D hard to call. Germline CDR1 and CDR2: DFQATT and SNEGSKA (reference sequence). The V gene lost 5 bases and the J gene lost 1 base, with 14 bases spanning the gap. The CDR3 sequence is 14 residues long. CDR3 sequence (DNA): TGCAGTGCTCCTGAAGGAGTATCGAACACTGAAGCTTTCTTT. Translated, it gives CSAPEGVSNTEAFF.

This clonotype showed up just a few times. The gene calls are TRBV12-3 or TRBV12-4 and TRBJ2-4; 7 nucleotides match TRBD1. J lost 5 bases, V lost 7 bases, and 8 bases had no gene match. The CDR3 contains 14 residues. The CDR3: CASTPTGTQNIQYF. CDR3 sequence (DNA): TGTGCCAGCACTCCGACAGGGACCCAAAACATTCAGTACTTC.

This clonotype was counted between two and nine times. The rearrangement uses TRBV29-1 and TRBJ1-2, with TRBD1 matching over 7 bases. Losses at the gene ends were 7 bases for V and 8 bases for J; bases not matched to a gene: 13. The CDR3 is 13 amino acids. The germline V gene encodes CDR1 SQVTM and CDR2 ANQGSEA. CDR3 sequence reads: CSAGGGLSGGYTF. CDR3 bases: TGCAGCGCGGGAGGGGGCCTCTCGGGCGGCTACACCTTC.

This rearrangement joins TRBV6-5 to TRBJ2-3, with 12 nucleotides matching TRBD2. Germline CDR1 is MNHEY and CDR2 is SVGAGI. CDR3 length: 17 amino acids. Germline trimming cut 0 bases from V and 1 base from J; bases unmatched to any gene: 2. This CDR3 is CASSYSLAGGRTDTQYF. As DNA, the CDR3 is TGTGCCAGCAGTTACTCGCTAGCGGGGGGGCGCACAGATACGCAGTATTTT.

This clonotype showed up many times. This rearrangement joins TRBV12-3 or TRBV12-4 to TRBJ1-5; the D is unclear. V lost 4 bases and J 7 bases, leaving 8 bases between the germline ends. The CDR3 consists of 12 residues. The CDR3, as DNA: TGTGCCAGCAGTTATGAGGGACAGCCCCAGCATTTT. Residues: CASSYEGQPQHF.

V usage is TRBV5-1 and J usage is TRBJ1-2, with TRBD1 as a possible D gene (6 bases). From germline, CDR1 is SGHRS and CDR2 YFSETQ. Trimming cost V 7 bases and J 0 bases, with 10 bases left between them. The CDR3 covers 13 residues. The CDR3 bases are TGCGCCAGCGGTTCAGGGGCTAACTATGGCTACACCTTC. This sequence encodes CASGSGANYGYTF.

The genes are TRBV9 and TRBJ2-5, with 8 nucleotides matching TRBD2. The length of the CDR3 is 14 residues. J was trimmed by 3 bases and V by 4 bases; bases with no gene match: 5. The germline gives CDR1 SGDLS, CDR2 YYNGEE. The CDR3 DNA reads TGTGCCAGCAGCAGGACTAGCTCCGAAGAGACCCAGTACTTC. It codes for CASSRTSSEETQYF. Filled out from reference TRBV9 and TRBJ2-5, the complete variable domain reads DSGVTQTPKHLITATGQRVTLRCSPRSGDLSVYWYQQSLDQGLQFLIQYYNGEERAKGNILERFSAQQFPDLHSELNLSSLELGDSALYFCASSRTSSEETQYFGPGTRLLVL.